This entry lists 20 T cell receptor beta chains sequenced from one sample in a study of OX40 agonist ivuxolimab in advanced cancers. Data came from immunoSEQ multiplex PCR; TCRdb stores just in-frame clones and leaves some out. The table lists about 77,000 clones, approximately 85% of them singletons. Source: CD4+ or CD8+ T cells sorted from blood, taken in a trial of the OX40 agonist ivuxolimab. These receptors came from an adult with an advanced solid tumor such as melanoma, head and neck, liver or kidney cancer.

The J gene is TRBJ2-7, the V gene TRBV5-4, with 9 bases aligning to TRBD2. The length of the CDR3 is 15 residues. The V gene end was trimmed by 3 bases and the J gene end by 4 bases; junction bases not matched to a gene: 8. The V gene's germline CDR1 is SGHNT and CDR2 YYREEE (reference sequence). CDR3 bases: TGTGCCAGCAGCTCGAGACGAGCGGGGGGTTACGAGCAGTACTTC. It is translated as CASSSRRAGGYEQYF.

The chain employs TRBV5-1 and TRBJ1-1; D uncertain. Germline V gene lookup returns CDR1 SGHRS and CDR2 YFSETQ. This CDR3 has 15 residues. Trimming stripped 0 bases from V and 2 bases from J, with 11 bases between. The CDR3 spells CASSLEGLSNTEAFF. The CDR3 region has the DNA TGCGCCAGCAGCTTGGAAGGACTGAGTAACACTGAAGCTTTCTTT.

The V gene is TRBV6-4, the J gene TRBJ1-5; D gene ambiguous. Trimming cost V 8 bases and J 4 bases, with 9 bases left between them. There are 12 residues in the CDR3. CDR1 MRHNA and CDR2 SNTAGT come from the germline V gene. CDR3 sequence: CASFRENQPQHF. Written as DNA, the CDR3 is TGTGCCAGCTTTAGGGAGAATCAGCCCCAGCATTTT.

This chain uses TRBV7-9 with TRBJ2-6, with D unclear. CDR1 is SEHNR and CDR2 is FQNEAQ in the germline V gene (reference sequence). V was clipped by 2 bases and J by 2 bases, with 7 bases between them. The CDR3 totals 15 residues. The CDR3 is CASSLLRTGANVLTF. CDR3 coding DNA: TGTGCCAGCAGCTTACTCAGAACTGGGGCCAACGTCCTGACTTTC.

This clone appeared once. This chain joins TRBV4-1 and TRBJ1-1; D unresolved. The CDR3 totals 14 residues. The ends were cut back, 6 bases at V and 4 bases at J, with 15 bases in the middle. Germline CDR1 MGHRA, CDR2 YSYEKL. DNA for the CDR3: TGCGCCAGCAGAGGACTCGGCCGGGGCACTGAAGCTTTCTTT. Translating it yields CASRGLGRGTEAFF.

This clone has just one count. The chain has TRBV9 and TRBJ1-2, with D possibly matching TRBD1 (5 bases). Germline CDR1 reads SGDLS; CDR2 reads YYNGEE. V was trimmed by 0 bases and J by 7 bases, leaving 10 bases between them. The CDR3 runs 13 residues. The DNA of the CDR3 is TGTGCCAGCAGCGTAGGATCCGGGGCTGGCTACACCTTC. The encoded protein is CASSVGSGAGYTF.

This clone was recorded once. The CDR3 reads CASSVRVSETQYF. The CDR3 DNA reads TGTGCCAGCAGCGTCAGGGTTTCGGAGACCCAGTACTTC. The J gene is TRBJ2-5, the V gene TRBV9; tentative D call: TRBD1 (5 bases). CDR1 is SGDLS and CDR2 is YYNGEE in the germline V gene. V lost 2 bases and J lost 5, with 10 bases in between. The CDR3 is 13 residues long. The whole variable domain, remainder taken from reference TRBV9 and TRBJ2-5, is DSGVTQTPKHLITATGQRVTLRCSPRSGDLSVYWYQQSLDQGLQFLIQYYNGEERAKGNILERFSAQQFPDLHSELNLSSLELGDSALYFCASSVRVSETQYFGPGTRLLVL.

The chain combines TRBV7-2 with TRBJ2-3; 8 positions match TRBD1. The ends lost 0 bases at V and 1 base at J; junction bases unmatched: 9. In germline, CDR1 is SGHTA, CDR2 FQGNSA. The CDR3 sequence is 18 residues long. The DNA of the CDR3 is TGTGCCAGCAGCTTAGCTTCTTGGGCGACAGGGGGCACAGATACGCAGTATTTT. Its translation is CASSLASWATGGTDTQYF.

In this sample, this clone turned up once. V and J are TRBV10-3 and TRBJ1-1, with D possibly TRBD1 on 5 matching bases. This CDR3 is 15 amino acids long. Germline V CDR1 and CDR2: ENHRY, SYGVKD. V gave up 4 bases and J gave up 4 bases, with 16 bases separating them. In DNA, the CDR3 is TGTGCCATCAGTGCGGGGGAGGGATCGCCCACTGAAGCTTTCTTT. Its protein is CAISAGEGSPTEAFF.

CDR3 sequence: CASSFSSGTYNEQFF. In DNA, the CDR3 is TGTGCCAGCAGCTTCTCTAGCGGGACGTACAATGAGCAGTTCTTC. The chain combines TRBV7-9 with TRBJ2-1, with 9 bases aligning to TRBD2. V trimming: 3 bases; J trimming: 4 bases; junction bases outside the gene matches: 4. Germline loops: CDR1 SEHNR, CDR2 FQNEAQ (reference sequence). The length of the CDR3 is 15 residues.

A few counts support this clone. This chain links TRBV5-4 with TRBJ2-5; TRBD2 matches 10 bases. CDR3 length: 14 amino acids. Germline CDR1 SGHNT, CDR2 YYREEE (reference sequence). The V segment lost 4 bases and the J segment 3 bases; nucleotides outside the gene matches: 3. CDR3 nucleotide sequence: TGTGCCAGCAGCCGGGGGACTAGCGAAGAGACCCAGTACTTC. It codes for CASSRGTSEETQYF.

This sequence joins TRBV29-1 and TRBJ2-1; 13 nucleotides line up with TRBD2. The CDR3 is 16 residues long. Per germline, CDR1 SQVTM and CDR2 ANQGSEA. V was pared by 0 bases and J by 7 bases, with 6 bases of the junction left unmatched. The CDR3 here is CSVEDSGTSGKNEQFF. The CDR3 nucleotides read TGCAGCGTTGAAGATTCCGGGACTAGCGGGAAGAATGAGCAGTTCTTC.

The CDR3, as DNA: TGTGCCAGCGTGGGCGGGTGGGACAGCAACACTGAAGCTTTCTTT. This encodes CASVGGWDSNTEAFF. The chain couples TRBV6-6 to TRBJ1-1; 7 bases are shared with TRBD1. The germline CDR1 and CDR2 sequences are MNHNY and SVGAGI (reference sequence). The V segment lost 8 bases and the J segment 2 bases; nucleotides outside the gene matches: 11. The CDR3 spans 15 residues.

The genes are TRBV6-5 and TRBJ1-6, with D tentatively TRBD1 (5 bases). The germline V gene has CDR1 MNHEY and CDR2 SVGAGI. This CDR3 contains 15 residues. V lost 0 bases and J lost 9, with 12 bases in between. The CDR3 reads CASSYSWGNGSPLHF. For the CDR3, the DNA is TGTGCCAGCAGTTACTCATGGGGGAATGGTTCACCCCTCCACTTT.

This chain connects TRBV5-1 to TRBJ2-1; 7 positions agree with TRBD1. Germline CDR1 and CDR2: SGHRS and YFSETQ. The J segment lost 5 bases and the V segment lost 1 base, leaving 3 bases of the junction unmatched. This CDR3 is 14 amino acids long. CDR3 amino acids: CASSLLQGDNEQFF. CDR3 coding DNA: TGCGCCAGCAGCTTGTTGCAGGGGGACAATGAGCAGTTCTTC.

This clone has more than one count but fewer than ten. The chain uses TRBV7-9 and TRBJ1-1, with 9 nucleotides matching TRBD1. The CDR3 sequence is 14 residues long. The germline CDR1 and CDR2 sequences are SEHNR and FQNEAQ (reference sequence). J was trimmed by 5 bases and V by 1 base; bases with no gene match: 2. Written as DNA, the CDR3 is TGTGCCAGCAGCTTAGGACAGGGGGAGACTGAAGCTTTCTTT. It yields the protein CASSLGQGETEAFF.

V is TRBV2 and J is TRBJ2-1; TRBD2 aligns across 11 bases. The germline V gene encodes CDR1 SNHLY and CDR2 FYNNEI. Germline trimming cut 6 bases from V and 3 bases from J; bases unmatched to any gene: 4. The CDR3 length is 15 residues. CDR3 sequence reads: CASRALAGGYNEQFF. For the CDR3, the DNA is TGTGCCAGCAGAGCCCTAGCGGGAGGCTACAATGAGCAGTTCTTC.

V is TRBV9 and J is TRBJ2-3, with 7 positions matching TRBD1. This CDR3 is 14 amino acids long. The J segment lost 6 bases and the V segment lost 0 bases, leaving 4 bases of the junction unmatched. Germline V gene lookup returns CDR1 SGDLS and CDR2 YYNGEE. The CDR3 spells CASSVVGQADTQYF. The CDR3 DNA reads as TGTGCCAGCAGCGTAGTAGGACAGGCCGATACGCAGTATTTT.

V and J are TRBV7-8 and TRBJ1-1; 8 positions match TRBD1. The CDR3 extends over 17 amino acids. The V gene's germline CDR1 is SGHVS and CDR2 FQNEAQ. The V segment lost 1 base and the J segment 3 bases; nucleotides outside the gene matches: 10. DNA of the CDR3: TGTGCCAGCAGCTTAGTCAACAGGGGGAGAGGGGACACTGAAGCTTTCTTT. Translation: CASSLVNRGRGDTEAFF.

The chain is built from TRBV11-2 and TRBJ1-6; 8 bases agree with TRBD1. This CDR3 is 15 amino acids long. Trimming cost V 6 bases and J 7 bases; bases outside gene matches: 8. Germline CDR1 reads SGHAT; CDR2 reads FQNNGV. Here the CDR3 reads CASRGFHRGNSPLHF. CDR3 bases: TGTGCCAGCAGGGGGTTCCACAGGGGGAATTCACCCCTCCACTTT.